What follows are 27 T cell receptor beta chains derived from one specimen sequenced in a study of cytomegalovirus exposure and HLA in healthy donors. PCR amplification relied on 60 Vbeta primers (plus 13 Jbeta primers). Assay: immunoSEQ multiplex PCR; the TCRdb copy retains only in-frame clones and omits some. The sample has about 150,000 clones, over 70% seen once. Sample: PBMCs. The receptors shown here come from a young man in good health and CMV-seronegative.

The chain carries TRBV6-1 and TRBJ1-1, with 8 bases fitting TRBD1. V lost 7 bases to trimming and J lost 4 bases; unmatched junction nucleotides: 5. The CDR3 covers 13 residues. Germline V gives CDR1 MNHNS, CDR2 SASEGT. In DNA form, the CDR3 reads TGTGCCAGCACTTGGACAGGGAGCACTGAAGCTTTCTTT. Translation: CASTWTGSTEAFF.

The V gene is TRBV6-4, the J gene TRBJ2-3; D unresolved. V lost 5 bases and J lost 0, with 9 bases in between. This CDR3 spans 14 amino acids. Germline V gene sequence: CDR1 MRHNA, CDR2 SNTAGT. CDR3 in amino acids: CASSPLPSTDTQYF. The CDR3 nucleotides are TGTGCCAGCAGTCCCCTTCCTAGCACAGATACGCAGTATTTT.

V is TRBV11-2 and J is TRBJ2-7; TRBD1 is a possible D gene (7 bases). V was clipped by 1 base and J by 5 bases, with 18 bases between them. The CDR3 contains 16 residues. Germline CDR1 is SGHAT and CDR2 is FQNNGV. In nucleotides, the CDR3 is TGTGCCAGCAGCTTAGCTTCCAGCAGGGGGGTCAACGAGCAGTACTTC. This codes for CASSLASSRGVNEQYF.

The V and J genes are TRBV5-1 and TRBJ2-3; tentatively, D is TRBD2 (6 bases). Germline CDR1 and CDR2: SGHRS and YFSETQ. The CDR3 runs 14 residues. Trimming took 6 bases from V and 2 from J, leaving 13 bases between them. The CDR3: CASTLGGSTDTQYF. CDR3 bases: TGCGCCAGCACCCTGGGAGGATCCACAGATACGCAGTATTTT.

V gene TRBV7-3 combines with J gene TRBJ1-3, with unresolved D. The CDR3 consists of 15 residues. V lost 5 bases and J 0 bases, leaving 11 bases between the germline ends. Germline CDR1 and CDR2: SGHTA and FQGTGA. CDR3 loop: CASSLVIASGNTIYF. In DNA form, the CDR3 reads TGTGCCAGCAGCCTAGTTATCGCCTCTGGAAACACCATATATTTT. Drawing the rest from reference TRBV7-3 and TRBJ1-3, the complete variable domain is GAGVSQTPSNKVTEKGKYVELRCDPISGHTALYWYRQSLGQGPEFLIYFQGTGAADDSGLPNDRFFAVRPEGSVSTLKIQRTERGDSAVYLCASSLVIASGNTIYFGEGSWLTVV.

The chain uses TRBV9 and TRBJ1-1; D is undetermined. Trimming took off 4 bases at V and 0 bases at J, with 7 bases between the two ends. From germline, CDR1 is SGDLS and CDR2 YYNGEE. The CDR3 spans 13 residues. CDR3 nucleotides: TGTGCCAGCAGCATGACAATGAACACTGAAGCTTTCTTT. Protein sequence: CASSMTMNTEAFF.

The chain is built from TRBV5-1 and TRBJ2-3, with 7 bases aligning to TRBD1. CDR1 is SGHRS, CDR2 YFSETQ, per germline. The CDR3 is 15 amino acids. V was pared by 3 bases and J by 4 bases, with 8 bases of the junction left unmatched. CDR3 bases: TGCGCCAGCAGCTCGTTAACAGGGGACCCAGATACGCAGTATTTT. Translated: CASSSLTGDPDTQYF. The complete variable domain, with remaining parts taken from reference TRBV5-1 and TRBJ2-3, reads KAGVTQTPRYLIKTRGQQVTLSCSPISGHRSVSWYQQTPGQGLQFLFEYFSETQRNKGNFPGRFSGRQFSNSRSEMNVSTLELGDSALYLCASSSLTGDPDTQYFGPGTRLTVL.

This sequence joins TRBV4-1 and TRBJ2-1; 11 nucleotides align to TRBD2. Germline V lookup: CDR1 MGHRA, CDR2 YSYEKL. V lost 4 bases and J lost 5; bases outside the gene matches: 4. The CDR3 is 15 residues long. As DNA, the CDR3 is TGCGCCAGCAGCCGATTACTAGCGGGAGACAATGAGCAGTTCTTC. This sequence encodes CASSRLLAGDNEQFF.

J is TRBJ1-2 and V is TRBV29-1; 10 bases match TRBD1. The germline V gene encodes CDR1 SQVTM and CDR2 ANQGSEA. CDR3 length: 13 residues. The J segment lost 5 bases and the V segment lost 5 bases, leaving 5 bases of the junction unmatched. The CDR3 reads CSVTRQGAYGYTF. CDR3 nucleotides: TGCAGCGTTACCCGACAGGGGGCTTATGGCTACACCTTC. The full variable domain, completed using reference TRBV29-1 and TRBJ1-2, is SAVISQKPSRDICQRGTSLTIQCQVDSQVTMMFWYRQQPGQSLTLIATANQGSEATYESGFVIDKFPISRPNLTFSTLTVSNMSPEDSSIYLCSVTRQGAYGYTFGSGTRLTVV.

V is TRBV28 and J is TRBJ1-5; no reliable D call. Germline V gene sequence: CDR1 MDHEN, CDR2 SYDVKM. The CDR3 is made up of 15 amino acids. Trimming took off 3 bases at V and 7 bases at J, with 16 bases between the two ends. The CDR3 DNA follows: TGTGCCAGCAGTTTGGTTGGAGGGAGTCGGCAGCCCCAGCATTTT. This encodes CASSLVGGSRQPQHF.

Only one count was recorded for this clone. The chain couples TRBV7-3 to TRBJ2-6, with 8 bases that match TRBD1. The germline gives CDR1 SGHTA, CDR2 FQGTGA. The CDR3 runs to 18 residues. V shed 5 bases and J 0 bases; nucleotides not matched to a gene: 9. The CDR3: CASSPGTGRLSGANVLTF. The CDR3 nucleotides are TGTGCCAGCAGCCCCGGGACAGGTCGACTCTCTGGGGCCAACGTCCTGACTTTC.

This CDR3 is CASSSSGGRSSYNEQFF. The CDR3 DNA is TGTGCCAGCAGTTCAAGCGGAGGCAGGAGCTCCTACAATGAGCAGTTCTTC. This chain connects TRBV28 to TRBJ2-1; D perhaps matches TRBD2 (5 bases). The CDR3 totals 17 residues. Germline V CDR1 and CDR2: MDHEN, SYDVKM. V was trimmed by 4 bases and J by 0 bases, leaving 16 bases between them.

V and J are TRBV14 and TRBJ2-7, with D possibly TRBD1 on 6 matching bases. The CDR3 spans 13 residues. Germline lookup yields CDR1 SGHDN and CDR2 FVKESK. The V gene lost 4 bases and the J gene lost 5 bases, with 12 bases spanning the gap. The CDR3, as DNA: TGTGCCAGCAGCCGACAACAGGGTGACGAGCAGTACTTC. It is translated as CASSRQQGDEQYF.

The chain recombines TRBV28 with TRBJ1-2, with TRBD1 identical over 7 bases. With 6 bases clipped from V and 2 bases from J, the junction kept 3 bases outside the gene matches. The CDR3 totals 13 residues. The germline V gene has CDR1 MDHEN and CDR2 SYDVKM. In nucleotides, the CDR3 is TGTGCCAGCAGCAGAGGGGGCAACTATGGCTACACCTTC. Translation gives CASSRGGNYGYTF.

This chain joins TRBV5-1 and TRBJ2-5, with a tentative D call TRBD1 (6 bases). The V gene's germline CDR1 is SGHRS and CDR2 YFSETQ. The CDR3 is 15 amino acids. V dropped 6 bases and J dropped 5 bases, with 20 bases sitting between them. CDR3 coding DNA: TGCGCCAGCAAGACCGGGCAGGGGCCACCGGAGACCCAGTACTTC. This translates into CASKTGQGPPETQYF.

The genes are TRBV7-9 and TRBJ1-2; D is unclear. Per germline, CDR1 SEHNR and CDR2 FQNEAQ (reference sequence). Trimming pared 0 bases from V and 6 bases from J, leaving 11 bases between. CDR3 size: 14 residues. The DNA for the CDR3 is TGTGCCAGCAGCTTAGCGGGAGTTGGCGATGGCTACACCTTC. Translating gives CASSLAGVGDGYTF. The full variable domain, with the rest looked up from reference TRBV7-9 and TRBJ1-2, is DTGVSQNPRHKITKRGQNVTFRCDPISEHNRLYWYRQTLGQGPEFLTYFQNEAQLEKSRLLSDRFSAERPKGSFSTLEIQRTEQGDSAMYLCASSLAGVGDGYTFGSGTRLTVV.

This rearrangement joins TRBV11-2 to TRBJ2-3, with D possibly matching TRBD2 (6 bases). Deletions cut 0 bases from V and 9 bases from J, with 10 bases between. CDR1 is SGHAT, CDR2 FQNNGV, per germline. This CDR3 region has 13 residues. As DNA, the CDR3 is TGTGCCAGCAGCTTAGATGGGGGAGGCACGCAGTATTTT. Translation: CASSLDGGGTQYF.

The rearrangement uses TRBV13 and TRBJ1-2; 10 positions agree with TRBD1. The CDR3 runs to 14 residues. The V gene's germline CDR1 is PRHDT and CDR2 FYEKMQ (reference sequence). The trim removed 7 bases at V and 4 bases at J, leaving 6 bases unmatched. This CDR3 is CASIRQGASYGYTF. The DNA of the CDR3 is TGTGCCAGCATCAGACAGGGGGCGAGCTATGGCTACACCTTC.

V usage is TRBV11-3 and J usage is TRBJ1-2; 10 nucleotides match TRBD1. V gave up 5 bases and J gave up 6 bases; unmatched junction bases: 3. CDR1 SGHNT and CDR2 YENEEA come from the germline V gene. The CDR3 contains 13 residues. In DNA, the CDR3 is TGTGCCAGCAGCCCCGGACAGGGGGATGGCTACACCTTC. Protein sequence: CASSPGQGDGYTF. The full variable domain, with the rest looked up from reference TRBV11-3 and TRBJ1-2, is EAGVVQSPRYKIIEKKQPVAFWCNPISGHNTLYWYLQNLGQGPELLIRYENEEAVDDSQLPKDRFSAERLKGVDSTLKIQPAELGDSAVYLCASSPGQGDGYTFGSGTRLTVV.

The V call is TRBV9, the J call TRBJ1-2, with no clear D. Trimming stripped 2 bases from V and 4 bases from J, with 12 bases between. This CDR3 region has 14 residues. Looked up from germline, CDR1 is SGDLS and CDR2 is YYNGEE. The CDR3 region is CASSVSRGGYGYTF. In DNA form, the CDR3 reads TGTGCCAGCAGCGTCTCTCGGGGAGGCTATGGCTACACCTTC.

The chain is built from TRBV28 and TRBJ1-2; no clear D. Between the trimmed V and J ends, which lost 5 bases and 2 bases, there was a span of 18 bases. This CDR3 contains 16 residues. Looked up from germline, CDR1 is MDHEN and CDR2 is SYDVKM. CDR3 amino acids: CASSLTSFAGNYGYTF. Written as DNA, the CDR3 is TGTGCCAGCAGTCTCACCTCCTTTGCCGGGAACTATGGCTACACCTTC.

The CDR3, as DNA: TGTGCCAGCAGTGAACATCCGGGACTAGCAGGCCACAATGAGCAGTTCTTC. Its protein is CASSEHPGLAGHNEQFF. This rearrangement joins TRBV6-1 to TRBJ2-1, with 9 bases identical to TRBD2. This CDR3 region has 17 residues. V lost 2 bases and J lost 5; bases outside the gene matches: 10. Germline V lookup: CDR1 MNHNS, CDR2 SASEGT.

The chain carries TRBV5-4 and TRBJ2-2; tentatively, D is TRBD2 (5 bases). The CDR3 runs 15 residues. The V end lost 0 bases, the J end lost 5 bases, and 11 bases lay between the germline ends. Germline-derived CDR1 and CDR2 are SGHNT and YYREEE (reference sequence). The CDR3 spells CASSLEVSVTGELFF. The CDR3 DNA reads TGTGCCAGCAGCTTGGAGGTTAGCGTGACCGGGGAGCTGTTTTTT. Full variable domain (missing parts from reference TRBV5-4 and TRBJ2-2): ETGVTQSPTHLIKTRGQQVTLRCSSQSGHNTVSWYQQALGQGPQFIFQYYREEENGRGNFPPRFSGLQFPNYSSELNVNALELDDSALYLCASSLEVSVTGELFFGEGSRLTVL.

This chain links TRBV10-2 with TRBJ2-1; 11 bases line up with TRBD2. The V and J ends lost 3 bases and 13 bases, in that order; junction bases with no gene match: 17. CDR1 WSHSY and CDR2 SAAADI come from the germline V gene. This CDR3 contains 17 residues. CDR3 DNA: TGCGCCAGCAGTGACCCCGGACTAGCGGGTGCACCCAACACTCAGTTCTTC. This encodes CASSDPGLAGAPNTQFF.

This clone was recorded only once. V usage is TRBV5-4 and J usage is TRBJ2-3; 8 bases match TRBD2. J was trimmed by 5 bases and V by 6 bases; bases with no gene match: 11. The germline CDR1 and CDR2 sequences are SGHNT and YYREEE (reference sequence). The CDR3 is 15 residues long. The CDR3 loop is CASNSRGGTRDTQYF. The CDR3 nucleotides read TGTGCCAGCAACTCTCGAGGGGGGACTAGAGATACGCAGTATTTT.

The rearrangement links TRBV5-1 to TRBJ1-2; 7 nucleotides align to TRBD1. Germline V gene data show CDR1 as SGHRS and CDR2 as YFSETQ. This CDR3 spans 13 amino acids. V lost 2 bases and J lost 6; bases outside the gene matches: 4. This chain's CDR3 is CASSFSQGNGYTF. In nucleotides, the CDR3 is TGCGCCAGCAGCTTTTCACAGGGGAATGGCTACACCTTC.

This clone has more than one count but fewer than ten. The rearrangement links TRBV5-1 to TRBJ2-3, with a weak D call TRBD2 (5 bases). V gave up 4 bases and J gave up 0 bases, with 18 bases separating them. The CDR3 runs to 17 residues. Looked up from germline, CDR1 is SGHRS and CDR2 is YFSETQ. CDR3 nucleotides: TGCGCCAGCAGCACCCTGATGTTGCGGACTAGCACAGATACGCAGTATTTT. Translating gives CASSTLMLRTSTDTQYF. Complete variable domain (other parts from reference TRBV5-1 and TRBJ2-3): KAGVTQTPRYLIKTRGQQVTLSCSPISGHRSVSWYQQTPGQGLQFLFEYFSETQRNKGNFPGRFSGRQFSNSRSEMNVSTLELGDSALYLCASSTLMLRTSTDTQYFGPGTRLTVL.